This TCR beta chain emerged from a study of human T cells and chemical hapten exposure. The time point was: patch test 1, 2 weeks after DPC sensitization. Documented treatment: therapeutic diphenylcyclopropenone sensitization with weekly scalp DPC. Whole blood, unfractionated, served as the material for total RNA extraction. This clonotype was observed many times. The CDR3 is 16 residues long. V lost 5 bases and J 2 bases, leaving 18 bases between the germline ends. CDR1 SEHNR and CDR2 FQNEAQ come from the germline V gene (reference sequence). From the RACE reads, TCRdb called clonotypes with MiXCR, one entry per CDR3 protein. The sample records 65,000 to 85,000 distinct CDR3 sequences, approximately 10% being singletons.

This specimen consisted of whole blood, obtained in connection with sensitization to the hapten diphenylcyclopropenone (DPC). This clonotype originated in a woman in her sixties or seventies with alopecia areata. Some clones in this sample may be carry-over from other donors' samples. This sequence joins TRBV7-9 and TRBJ2-5, with D unresolved. The CDR3 DNA follows: TGTGCCAGCAGCCTCCGTCGGGCGACCGTACAAGAGACCCAGTACTTC. Translated: CASSLRRATVQETQYF. Full variable domain (remainder filled in from reference TRBV7-9 and TRBJ2-5): DTGVSQNPRHKITKRGQNVTFRCDPISEHNRLYWYRQTLGQGPEFLTYFQNEAQLEKSRLLSDRFSAERPKGSFSTLEIQRTEQGDSAMYLCASSLRRATVQETQYFGPGTRLLVL.